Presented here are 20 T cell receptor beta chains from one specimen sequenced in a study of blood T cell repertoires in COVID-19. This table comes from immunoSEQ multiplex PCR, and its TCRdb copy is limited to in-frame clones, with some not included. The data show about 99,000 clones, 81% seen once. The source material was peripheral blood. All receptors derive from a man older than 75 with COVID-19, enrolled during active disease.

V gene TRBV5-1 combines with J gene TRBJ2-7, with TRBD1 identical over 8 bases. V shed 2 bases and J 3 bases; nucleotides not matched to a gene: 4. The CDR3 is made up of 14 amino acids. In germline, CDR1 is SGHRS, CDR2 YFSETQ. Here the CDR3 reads CASSFGQGLYEQYF. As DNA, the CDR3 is TGCGCCAGCAGCTTCGGACAGGGACTCTACGAGCAGTACTTC.

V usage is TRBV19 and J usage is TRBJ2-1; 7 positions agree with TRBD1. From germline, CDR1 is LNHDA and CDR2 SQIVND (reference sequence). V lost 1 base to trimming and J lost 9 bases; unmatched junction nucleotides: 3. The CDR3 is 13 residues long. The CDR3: CASSIGQGVEQFF. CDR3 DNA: TGTGCCAGTAGTATAGGGCAGGGGGTTGAGCAGTTCTTC.

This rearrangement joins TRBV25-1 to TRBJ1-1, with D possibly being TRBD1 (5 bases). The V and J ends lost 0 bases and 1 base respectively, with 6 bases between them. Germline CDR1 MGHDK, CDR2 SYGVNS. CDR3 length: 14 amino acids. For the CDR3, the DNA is TGTGCCAGCAGTGAATATGACAGGAACACTGAAGCTTTCTTT. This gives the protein CASSEYDRNTEAFF.

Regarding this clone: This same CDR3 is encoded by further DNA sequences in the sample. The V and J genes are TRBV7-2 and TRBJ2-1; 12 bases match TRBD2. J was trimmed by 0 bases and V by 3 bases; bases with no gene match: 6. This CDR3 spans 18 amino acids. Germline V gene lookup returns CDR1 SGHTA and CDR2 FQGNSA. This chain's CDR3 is CASSLKTSGGISYNEQFF. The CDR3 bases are TGTGCCAGCAGCTTGAAGACTAGCGGGGGCATCTCCTACAATGAGCAGTTCTTC.

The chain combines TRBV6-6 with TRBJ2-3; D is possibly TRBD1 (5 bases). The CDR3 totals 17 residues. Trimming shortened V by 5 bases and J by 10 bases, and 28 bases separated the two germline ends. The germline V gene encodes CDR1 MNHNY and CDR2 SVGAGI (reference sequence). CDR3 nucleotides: TGTGCCAGCAGTCGAGAAACAGGTCGGGTTATGGGGTCTGCGCAGTATTTT. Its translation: CASSRETGRVMGSAQYF.

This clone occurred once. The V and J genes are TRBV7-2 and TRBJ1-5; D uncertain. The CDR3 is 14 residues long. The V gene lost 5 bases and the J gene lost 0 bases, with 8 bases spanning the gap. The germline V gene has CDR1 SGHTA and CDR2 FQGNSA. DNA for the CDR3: TGTGCCAGCAGCCCGCAGGTTAGCAATCAGCCCCAGCATTTT. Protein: CASSPQVSNQPQHF. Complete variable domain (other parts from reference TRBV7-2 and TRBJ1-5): GAGVSQSPSNKVTEKGKDVELRCDPISGHTALYWYRQSLGQGLEFLIYFQGNSAPDKSGLPSDRFSAERTGGSVSTLTIQRTQQEDSAVYLCASSPQVSNQPQHFGDGTRLSIL.

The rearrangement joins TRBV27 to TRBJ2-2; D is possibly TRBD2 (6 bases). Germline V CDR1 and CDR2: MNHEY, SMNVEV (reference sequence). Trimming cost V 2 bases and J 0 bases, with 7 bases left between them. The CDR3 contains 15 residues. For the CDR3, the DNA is TGTGCCAGCAGTTTAGCGGGGACGAACACCGGGGAGCTGTTTTTT. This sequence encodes CASSLAGTNTGELFF.

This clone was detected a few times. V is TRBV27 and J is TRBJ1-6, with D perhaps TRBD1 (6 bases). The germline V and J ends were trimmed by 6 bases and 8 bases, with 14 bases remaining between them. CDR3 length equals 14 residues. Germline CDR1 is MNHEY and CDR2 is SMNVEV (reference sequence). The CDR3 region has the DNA TGTGCCAGCAGCGGGGGGCGAGTCGATTCACCCCTCCACTTT. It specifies CASSGGRVDSPLHF.

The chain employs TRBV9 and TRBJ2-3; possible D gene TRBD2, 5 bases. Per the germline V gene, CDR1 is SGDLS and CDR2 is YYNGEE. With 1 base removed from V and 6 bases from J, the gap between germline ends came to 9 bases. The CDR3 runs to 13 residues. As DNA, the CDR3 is TGTGCCAGCAGCGTAACCGGGATGGATACGCAGTATTTT. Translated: CASSVTGMDTQYF.

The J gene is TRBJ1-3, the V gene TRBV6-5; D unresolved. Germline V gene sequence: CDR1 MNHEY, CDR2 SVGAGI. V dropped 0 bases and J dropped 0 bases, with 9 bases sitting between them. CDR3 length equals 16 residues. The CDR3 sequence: CASSYSIAVSGNTIYF. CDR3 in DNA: TGTGCCAGCAGTTACTCGATCGCGGTCTCTGGAAACACCATATATTTT.

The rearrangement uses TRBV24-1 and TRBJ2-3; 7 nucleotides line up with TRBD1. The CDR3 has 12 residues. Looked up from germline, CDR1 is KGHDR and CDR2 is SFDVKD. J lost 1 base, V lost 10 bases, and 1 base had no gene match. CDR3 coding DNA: TGTGCCACTGGACAGGGCACAGATACGCAGTATTTT. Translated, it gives CATGQGTDTQYF.

The CDR3 bases are TGTGCCAGCAGTCGAAACGCCAGGGGGCTAGAGGGGATGGGCTACACCTTC. Translated: CASSRNARGLEGMGYTF. The J gene is TRBJ1-2, the V gene TRBV6-6; TRBD1 matches 8 bases. The germline gives CDR1 MNHNY, CDR2 SVGAGI (reference sequence). CDR3 length: 17 residues. Trimming cost V 5 bases and J 8 bases; bases outside gene matches: 19.

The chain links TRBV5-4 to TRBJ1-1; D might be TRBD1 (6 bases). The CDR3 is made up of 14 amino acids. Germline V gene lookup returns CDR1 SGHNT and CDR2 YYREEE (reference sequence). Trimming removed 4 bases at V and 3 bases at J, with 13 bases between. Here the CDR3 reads CASSADRTYTEAFF. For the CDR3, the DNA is TGTGCCAGCAGCGCCGACAGGACGTACACTGAAGCTTTCTTT.

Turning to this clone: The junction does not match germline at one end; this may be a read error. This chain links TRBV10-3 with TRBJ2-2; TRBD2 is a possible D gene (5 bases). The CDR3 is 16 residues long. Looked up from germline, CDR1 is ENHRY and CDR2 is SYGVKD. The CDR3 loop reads CAISEPGSGNPGELFF. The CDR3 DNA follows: TGTGCCATCAGTGAGCCCGGGTCCGGGAACCCCGGGGAGCTGTTTTTT.

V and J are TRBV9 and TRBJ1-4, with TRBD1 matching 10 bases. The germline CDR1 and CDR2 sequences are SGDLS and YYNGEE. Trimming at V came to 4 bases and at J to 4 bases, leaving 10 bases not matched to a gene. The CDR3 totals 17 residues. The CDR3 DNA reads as TGTGCCAGCAGCCTCCCCCTGGGACAGGGGCTTAATGAAAAACTGTTTTTT. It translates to CASSLPLGQGLNEKLFF.

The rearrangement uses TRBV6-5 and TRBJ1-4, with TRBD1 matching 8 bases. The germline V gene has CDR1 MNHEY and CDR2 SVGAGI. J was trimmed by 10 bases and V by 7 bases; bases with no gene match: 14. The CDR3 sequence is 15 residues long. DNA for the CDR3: TGTGCCAGCACCCAAAGAGCAGGGGGCTTCGGAAAACTGTTTTTT. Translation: CASTQRAGGFGKLFF.

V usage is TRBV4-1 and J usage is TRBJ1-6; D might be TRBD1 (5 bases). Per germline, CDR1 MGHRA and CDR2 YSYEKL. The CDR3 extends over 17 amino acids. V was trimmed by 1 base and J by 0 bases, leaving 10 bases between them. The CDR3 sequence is CASSQGRVASYNSPLHF. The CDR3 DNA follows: TGCGCCAGCAGCCAAGGCAGGGTGGCCTCCTATAATTCACCCCTCCACTTT.

The CDR3: CASSVQGYNEQFF. The CDR3 nucleotides read TGTGCCAGTAGTGTACAGGGGTACAATGAGCAGTTCTTC. The rearrangement joins TRBV19 to TRBJ2-1; TRBD1 matches 7 bases. Germline CDR1 reads LNHDA; CDR2 reads SQIVND (reference sequence). Losses at the gene ends were 5 bases for V and 4 bases for J; bases not matched to a gene: 2. CDR3 length: 13 residues.

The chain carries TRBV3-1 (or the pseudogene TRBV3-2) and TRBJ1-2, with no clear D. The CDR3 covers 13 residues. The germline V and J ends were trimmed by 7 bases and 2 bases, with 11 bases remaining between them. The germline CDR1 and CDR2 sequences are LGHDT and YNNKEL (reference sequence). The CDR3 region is CASTNQWNYGYTF. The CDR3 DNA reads TGTGCCAGCACAAATCAGTGGAACTATGGCTACACCTTC.

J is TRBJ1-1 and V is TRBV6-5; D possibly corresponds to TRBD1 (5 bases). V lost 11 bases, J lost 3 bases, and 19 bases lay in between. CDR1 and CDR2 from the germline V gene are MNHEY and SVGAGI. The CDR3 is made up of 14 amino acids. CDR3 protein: CASILYGGDTEAFF. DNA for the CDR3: TGTGCCTCTATTCTCTATGGGGGGGACACTGAAGCTTTCTTT.